Following are 30 T cell receptor beta chains from one sample sequenced in a study of technical replicates of blood from a handful of donors. Here immunoSEQ multiplex PCR was the method, and the copy in TCRdb shows in-frame clones only, minus some. The sample yields about 75,000 clones, around 92% seen once. The specimen was T cells isolated from PBMCs. These receptors were collected from a human donor in good health.

The rearrangement links TRBV19 to TRBJ1-1; D might be TRBD1 (5 bases). Germline V gives CDR1 LNHDA, CDR2 SQIVND (reference sequence). CDR3 length: 15 residues. V gave up 3 bases and J gave up 0 bases, with 11 bases separating them. DNA of the CDR3: TGTGCCAGTAGTATGGAAACGGACATGAACACTGAAGCTTTCTTT. Its translation is CASSMETDMNTEAFF.

The chain joins TRBV28 to TRBJ2-7, with 8 bases identical to TRBD1. The CDR3 covers 14 residues. Germline CDR1 and CDR2: MDHEN and SYDVKM. Losses at the gene ends were 2 bases for V and 6 bases for J; bases not matched to a gene: 6. The CDR3: CASSLVQGAGEQYF. The CDR3 region has the DNA TGTGCCAGCAGTTTAGTCCAGGGGGCAGGCGAGCAGTACTTC.

In this sample, this clone turned up a few times. The V gene is TRBV29-1, the J gene TRBJ1-1; TRBD1 aligns across 7 bases. Germline V gene data show CDR1 as SQVTM and CDR2 as ANQGSEA. CDR3 size: 12 residues. CDR3 loop: CSERQGRPEAFF. As DNA, the CDR3 is TGCAGTGAAAGACAGGGACGCCCTGAAGCTTTCTTT.

This clone was seen a handful of times. The chain joins TRBV4-1 to TRBJ2-2; D gene ambiguous. CDR1 MGHRA and CDR2 YSYEKL come from the germline V gene. This CDR3 spans 12 amino acids. Trimming removed 4 bases from V and 5 bases from J, with 5 bases in between. The CDR3 sequence is CASSPRTGELFF. In DNA, the CDR3 is TGCGCCAGCAGCCCGAGGACCGGGGAGCTGTTTTTT.

The V and J genes are TRBV27 and TRBJ1-1, with a weak D call TRBD1 (6 bases). This CDR3 region has 14 residues. From germline, CDR1 is MNHEY and CDR2 SMNVEV (reference sequence). The ends were cut back, 0 bases at V and 8 bases at J, with 13 bases in the middle. CDR3 sequence reads: CASSLSRGRLEAFF. The CDR3 DNA sequence: TGTGCCAGCAGTTTATCCAGGGGCAGGCTAGAAGCTTTCTTT.

The rearrangement joins TRBV27 to TRBJ1-2, with D hard to call. Germline lookup yields CDR1 MNHEY and CDR2 SMNVEV (reference sequence). The CDR3 is 17 amino acids. With 7 bases removed from V and 4 bases from J, the gap between germline ends came to 25 bases. The CDR3 DNA is TGTGCCAGCACCCCGACGGGGAGGGCAGCTTATAGCTATGGCTACACCTTC. It specifies CASTPTGRAAYSYGYTF.

The V call is TRBV5-4, the J call TRBJ1-4; TRBD1 is a possible D gene (6 bases). V lost 2 bases and J lost 1, with 6 bases in between. Per the germline V gene, CDR1 is SGHNT and CDR2 is YYREEE (reference sequence). The CDR3 has 14 residues. In DNA, the CDR3 is TGTGCCAGCAGCTTACAGGGAACTAATGAAAAACTGTTTTTT. Amino acid sequence: CASSLQGTNEKLFF.

V gene TRBV28 combines with J gene TRBJ1-2; D remains unclear. Germline values: CDR1 MDHEN, CDR2 SYDVKM. This CDR3 contains 14 residues. The V end was cut by 6 bases, the J end by 5 bases, with 16 bases between. CDR3 loop: CASSVDKPFYGYTF. CDR3 coding DNA: TGTGCCAGCAGCGTAGACAAGCCCTTTTATGGCTACACCTTC.

This clone was detected once. The chain recombines TRBV27 with TRBJ1-1; 7 bases line up with TRBD1. This CDR3 contains 13 residues. V lost 8 bases, J lost 4 bases, and 7 bases stayed unmatched. Germline V gene data show CDR1 as MNHEY and CDR2 as SMNVEV (reference sequence). CDR3 sequence (DNA): TGTGCCAGCCGGGACAGCCCGTTCACTGAAGCTTTCTTT. Its protein is CASRDSPFTEAFF.

This clone was seen a handful of times. The V call is TRBV30, the J call TRBJ1-5, with TRBD1 matching 8 bases. V gave up 4 bases and J gave up 3 bases; unmatched junction bases: 8. Per the germline V gene, CDR1 is GTSNPN and CDR2 is SVGIG (reference sequence). There are 15 residues in the CDR3. Here the CDR3 reads CAWIGQGRDNQPQHF. For the CDR3, the DNA is TGTGCCTGGATAGGACAGGGTCGTGACAATCAGCCCCAGCATTTT.

The V and J genes are TRBV5-4 and TRBJ1-1; D remains ambiguous. V lost 1 base and J 1 base, leaving 11 bases between the germline ends. The length of the CDR3 is 15 residues. In germline, CDR1 is SGHNT, CDR2 YYREEE (reference sequence). In DNA form, the CDR3 reads TGTGCCAGCAGCTTGAACGGTCGGGGGAACACTGAAGCTTTCTTT. Residues: CASSLNGRGNTEAFF.

The rearrangement joins TRBV5-6 to TRBJ1-1; no firm D call. CDR1 and CDR2 (germline): SGHDT, YYEEEE. Trimming left V 3 bases short and J 0 bases short, with 12 bases between. This CDR3 has 15 residues. In DNA, the CDR3 is TGTGCCAGCAGCTACCTAACCAGGATGAACACTGAAGCTTTCTTT. It translates to CASSYLTRMNTEAFF.

The CDR3 protein is CASSQSPGGGIRGYTF. The CDR3 DNA sequence: TGTGCCAGCAGCCAATCTCCGGGGGGGGGAATACGCGGCTACACCTTC. The rearrangement joins TRBV11-2 to TRBJ1-2, with a tentative D call TRBD1 (5 bases). Trimming cost V 5 bases and J 8 bases, with 24 bases left between them. The germline V gene has CDR1 SGHAT and CDR2 FQNNGV. CDR3 length: 16 residues.

CDR3 region: CASSYTSGLVANEQFF. CDR3 DNA: TGTGCCAGCAGTTACACATCGGGACTAGTTGCCAATGAGCAGTTCTTC. This chain joins TRBV2 and TRBJ2-1; 8 bases match TRBD2. V shed 5 bases, J shed 6 bases, and the junction held 12 bases outside the gene matches. From germline, CDR1 is SNHLY and CDR2 FYNNEI. The CDR3 loop spans 16 amino acids.

This chain joins TRBV18 and TRBJ2-7; tentatively, D is TRBD1 (6 bases). Germline lookup yields CDR1 KGHSH and CDR2 LQKENI. The germline V and J ends were trimmed by 4 bases and 0 bases, with 7 bases remaining between them. This CDR3 region has 13 residues. The CDR3 sequence: CASSQDSSYEQYF. Written as DNA, the CDR3 is TGTGCCAGCTCACAGGACAGCTCCTACGAGCAGTACTTC.

CDR3 DNA: TGTGCCAGCAGCTCCCGACAGTCCTACGAGCAGTACTTC. Translating it yields CASSSRQSYEQYF. The V call is TRBV13, the J call TRBJ2-7; D possibly corresponds to TRBD1 (5 bases). The CDR3 spans 13 residues. V was pared by 4 bases and J by 1 base, with 8 bases between. Germline V gene lookup returns CDR1 PRHDT and CDR2 FYEKMQ (reference sequence).

The chain links TRBV9 to TRBJ2-7; D might be TRBD1 (6 bases). The germline gives CDR1 SGDLS, CDR2 YYNGEE. CDR3 length: 17 residues. The germline V and J ends were trimmed by 0 bases and 1 base, with 17 bases remaining between them. CDR3 protein: CASSVGTLGTLSYEQYF. DNA for the CDR3: TGTGCCAGCAGCGTAGGGACTCTTGGGACATTGTCCTACGAGCAGTACTTC.

The chain has TRBV7-9 and TRBJ2-1; D possibly corresponds to TRBD1 (6 bases). The CDR3 extends over 17 amino acids. Trimming pared 3 bases from V and 0 bases from J, leaving 15 bases between. Germline-derived CDR1 and CDR2 are SEHNR and FQNEAQ (reference sequence). The CDR3 loop is CASSLNLGGSSYNEQFF. The DNA for the CDR3 is TGTGCCAGCAGCTTGAACCTAGGGGGAAGCTCCTACAATGAGCAGTTCTTC.

The table lists this clone with a count of one. This rearrangement joins TRBV19 to TRBJ2-6; D unresolved. CDR1 and CDR2 (germline): LNHDA, SQIVND (reference sequence). The CDR3 consists of 16 residues. Trimming took off 3 bases at V and 4 bases at J, with 13 bases between the two ends. The CDR3 DNA follows: TGTGCCAGTAGTATTTTTTTCGGTACCGGGGCCAACGTCCTGACTTTC. It yields the protein CASSIFFGTGANVLTF.

V gene TRBV5-6 combines with J gene TRBJ2-7; 8 bases are shared with TRBD2. The CDR3 extends over 15 amino acids. Germline V gene lookup returns CDR1 SGHDT and CDR2 YYEEEE. V was clipped by 1 base and J by 2 bases; unmatched bases: 5. The CDR3 bases are TGTGCCAGCAGCTTGATAGCGGGATCTCCCTACGAGCAGTACTTC. Protein sequence: CASSLIAGSPYEQYF.

The chain recombines TRBV30 with TRBJ2-1, with D perhaps matching TRBD2 (7 bases). Germline V lookup: CDR1 GTSNPN, CDR2 SVGIG (reference sequence). Trimming removed 2 bases from V and 11 bases from J, with 16 bases in between. This CDR3 comprises 13 residues. DNA of the CDR3: TGTGCCTGGAGTAGGGGGGAGGGCTTTCAGCAGTTCTTC. Protein sequence: CAWSRGEGFQQFF.

Here the CDR3 DNA reads TGCGCCAGCAGCCACCCCACTAGCGGGAGTACAGATACGCAGTATTTT. Protein sequence: CASSHPTSGSTDTQYF. The chain is built from TRBV4-1 and TRBJ2-3; 11 bases are shared with TRBD2. The length of the CDR3 is 16 residues. Germline assignment: CDR1 MGHRA and CDR2 YSYEKL. Trimming cost V 3 bases and J 3 bases; bases outside gene matches: 5.

The chain has TRBV12-5 and TRBJ1-2, with 9 positions matching TRBD1. Trimming at V came to 1 base and at J to 12 bases, leaving 3 bases not matched to a gene. This CDR3 contains 12 residues. CDR1 LGHNT and CDR2 FRNRAP come from the germline V gene. The CDR3 protein is CASGLDGTGNTF. CDR3 DNA: TGTGCTAGTGGTTTGGACGGGACAGGGAACACCTTC.

The gene calls are TRBV21-1 and TRBJ2-7; the D call TRBD2 from the table was never checked on the DNA. TRBV21-1 is marked as a pseudogene. CDR3 length: 15 amino acids. The CDR3 loop reads CASSMRLVTHYEQYF. In DNA form, the CDR3 reads TGTGCCAGCAGCATGCGACTGGTTACCCATTACGAGCAGTACTTC.

The sample holds one count of this clone. This sequence joins TRBV29-1 and TRBJ2-6; D is unresolved. V gave up 4 bases and J gave up 0 bases, with 7 bases separating them. Germline V gene data show CDR1 as SQVTM and CDR2 as ANQGSEA. There are 14 residues in the CDR3. This chain's CDR3 is CSVVPPSGANVLTF. CDR3 sequence (DNA): TGCAGCGTTGTCCCTCCCTCTGGGGCCAACGTCCTGACTTTC.

The chain has TRBV4-3 and TRBJ2-7, with D maybe TRBD2 (6 bases). The V gene lost 0 bases and the J gene lost 4 bases, with 13 bases spanning the gap. From germline, CDR1 is LGHNA and CDR2 YSLEER. This CDR3 has 15 amino acids. The CDR3 loop is CASSQDWGVPYEQYF. In nucleotides, the CDR3 is TGCGCCAGCAGCCAAGACTGGGGGGTCCCTTACGAGCAGTACTTC.

This clone was recorded once. The rearrangement joins TRBV14 to TRBJ2-3, with D perhaps matching TRBD2 (6 bases). V was shortened by 1 base and J by 6 bases, with 17 bases between the two germline ends. Germline loops: CDR1 SGHDN, CDR2 FVKESK. CDR3 size: 16 residues. CDR3 nucleotides: TGTGCCAGCAGCCAAGGAGGCCGGGGGTTATTTGATACGCAGTATTTT. Residues: CASSQGGRGLFDTQYF.

The chain employs TRBV5-6 and TRBJ2-2; 8 nucleotides line up with TRBD2. This CDR3 has 16 residues. The V gene's germline CDR1 is SGHDT and CDR2 YYEEEE. V lost 0 bases, J lost 7 bases, and 8 bases stayed unmatched. The CDR3 region has the DNA TGTGCCAGCAGCTTGGTTCCGCGGGAGGCAAGCGGGGAGCTGTTTTTT. Protein sequence: CASSLVPREASGELFF.

The rearrangement uses TRBV7-2 and TRBJ1-1; D is ambiguous. Germline V gives CDR1 SGHTA, CDR2 FQGNSA. Trimming took 3 bases from V and 5 from J, leaving 22 bases between them. CDR3 length equals 17 residues. CDR3 amino acids: CASSFNWASERQTEAFF. CDR3 DNA sequence: TGTGCCAGCAGCTTTAACTGGGCCTCGGAAAGACAAACTGAAGCTTTCTTT.

The chain is built from TRBV4-2 and TRBJ1-4; 11 bases are a match to TRBD1. The germline CDR1 and CDR2 sequences are LGHNA and YNFKEQ. The CDR3 extends over 17 amino acids. The V gene end was trimmed by 3 bases and the J gene end by 0 bases; junction bases not matched to a gene: 3. DNA for the CDR3: TGTGCCAGCAGCCACAGGACAGGGGGCGCAACTAATGAAAAACTGTTTTTT. Translating gives CASSHRTGGATNEKLFF.